What follows are 2 T cell receptor beta chains derived from one specimen sequenced in a study of blood T cell repertoires in COVID-19. Clones were read by immunoSEQ multiplex PCR, and TCRdb kept only the in-frame ones, dropping some. The data show 150,000 to 200,000 clones, with 90% seen just once and 0.5% to 0.65% held by the top ten. Sequenced: peripheral blood. The receptors originated from a man over 45 with acute or convalescent COVID-19.

The chain carries TRBV5-5 and TRBJ1-4, with D unclear. The CDR3 consists of 14 residues. Trimming cost V 2 bases and J 3 bases, with 8 bases left between them. Germline V gene sequence: CDR1 SGHKS, CDR2 YYEKEE (reference sequence). The CDR3 reads CASSFSISNEKLFF. In DNA, the CDR3 is TGTGCCAGCAGCTTTAGCATCTCTAATGAAAAACTGTTTTTT.

V usage is TRBV6-6 and J usage is TRBJ2-2; 7 positions agree with TRBD2. The CDR3 runs 16 residues. Losses at the gene ends were 7 bases for V and 4 bases for J; bases not matched to a gene: 12. The germline V gene has CDR1 MNHNY and CDR2 SVGAGI (reference sequence). The CDR3 spells CASNPGWGGVTGELFF. In nucleotides, the CDR3 is TGTGCCAGCAACCCCGGATGGGGGGGGGTCACCGGGGAGCTGTTTTTT.